This T cell receptor (beta chain) is drawn from a study of shared clonotypes between healthy human individuals. The study, taken as a whole, reports: There were few donors, and this limited the genetic and exposure-history diversity represented.

With regard to this clone: The antigen is undetermined.

Trimming took off 4 bases at V and 0 bases at J, with 6 bases between the two ends. This CDR3 is built from 14 residues. Germline lookup yields CDR1 MNHEY and CDR2 SVGAGI. Assay: immunoSEQ multiplex PCR; the TCRdb copy retains only in-frame clones and omits some. This table has about 980,000 clones, 76% appearing once. This rearrangement joins TRBV6-5 to TRBJ1-4; D gene uncertain. The sample taken for sequencing was memory CD4+ T cells sorted from blood. Stated subset: CD45RA-negative fraction. This clonotype was obtained from a young man in good health. The CDR3 here is CASSSSATNEKLFF. Here the CDR3 DNA reads TGTGCCAGCAGTTCATCTGCAACTAATGAAAAACTGTTTTTT.